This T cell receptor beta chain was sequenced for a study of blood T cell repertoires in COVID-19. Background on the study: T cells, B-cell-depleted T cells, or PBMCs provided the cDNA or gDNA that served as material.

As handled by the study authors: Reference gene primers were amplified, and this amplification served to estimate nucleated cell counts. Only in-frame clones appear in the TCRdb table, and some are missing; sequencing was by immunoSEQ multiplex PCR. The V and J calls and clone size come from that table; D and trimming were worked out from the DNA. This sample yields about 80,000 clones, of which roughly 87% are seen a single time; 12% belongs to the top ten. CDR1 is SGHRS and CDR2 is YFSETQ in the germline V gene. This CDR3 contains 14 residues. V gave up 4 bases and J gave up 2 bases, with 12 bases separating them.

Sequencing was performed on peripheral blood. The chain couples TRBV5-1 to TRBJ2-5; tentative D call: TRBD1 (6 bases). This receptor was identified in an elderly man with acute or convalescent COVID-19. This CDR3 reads CASSNSDSQETQYF. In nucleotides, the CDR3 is TGCGCCAGCAGCAACTCGGACAGTCAAGAGACCCAGTACTTC.